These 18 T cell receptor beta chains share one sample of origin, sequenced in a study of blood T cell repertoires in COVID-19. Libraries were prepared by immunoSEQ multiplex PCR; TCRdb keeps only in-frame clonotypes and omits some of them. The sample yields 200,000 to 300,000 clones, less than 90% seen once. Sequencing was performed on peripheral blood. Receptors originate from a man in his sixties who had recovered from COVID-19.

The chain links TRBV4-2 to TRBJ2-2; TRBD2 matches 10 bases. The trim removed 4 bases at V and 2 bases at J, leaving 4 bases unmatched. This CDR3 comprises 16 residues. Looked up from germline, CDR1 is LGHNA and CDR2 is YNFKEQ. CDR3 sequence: CASSPLAGKNTGELFF. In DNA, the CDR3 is TGTGCCAGCAGCCCACTAGCGGGGAAAAACACCGGGGAGCTGTTTTTT.

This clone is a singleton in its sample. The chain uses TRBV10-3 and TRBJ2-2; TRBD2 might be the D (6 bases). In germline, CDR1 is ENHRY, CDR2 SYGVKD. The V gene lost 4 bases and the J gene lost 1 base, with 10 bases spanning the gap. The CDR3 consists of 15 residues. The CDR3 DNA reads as TGTGCCATCAGTGGCGGGACGGTGAACACCGGGGAGCTGTTTTTT. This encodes CAISGGTVNTGELFF.

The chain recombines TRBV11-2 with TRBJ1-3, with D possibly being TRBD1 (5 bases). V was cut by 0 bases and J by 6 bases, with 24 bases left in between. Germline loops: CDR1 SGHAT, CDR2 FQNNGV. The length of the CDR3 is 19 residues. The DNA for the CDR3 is TGTGCCAGCAGCTTAGATCCGGGACTGTTTACGGGGAACCTAAACACCATATATTTT. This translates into CASSLDPGLFTGNLNTIYF.

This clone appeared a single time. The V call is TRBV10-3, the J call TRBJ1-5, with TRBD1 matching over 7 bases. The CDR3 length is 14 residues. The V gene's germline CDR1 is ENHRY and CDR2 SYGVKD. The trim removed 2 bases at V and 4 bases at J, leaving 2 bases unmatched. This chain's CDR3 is CAISETQGNQPQHF. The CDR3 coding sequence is TGTGCCATCAGTGAGACACAGGGGAATCAGCCCCAGCATTTT.

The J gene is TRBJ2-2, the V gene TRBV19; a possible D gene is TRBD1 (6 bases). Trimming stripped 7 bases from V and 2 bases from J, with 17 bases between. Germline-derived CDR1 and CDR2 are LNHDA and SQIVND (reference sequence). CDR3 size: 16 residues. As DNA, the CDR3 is TGTGCCAGTATCCCTCGGACAGACCTCAACACCGGGGAGCTGTTTTTT. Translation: CASIPRTDLNTGELFF.

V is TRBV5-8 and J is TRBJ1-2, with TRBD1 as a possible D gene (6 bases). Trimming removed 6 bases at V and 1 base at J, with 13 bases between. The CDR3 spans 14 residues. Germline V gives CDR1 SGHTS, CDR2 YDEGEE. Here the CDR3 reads CASIRDRYNYGYTF. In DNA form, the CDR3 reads TGTGCCAGCATCAGAGACAGGTATAACTATGGCTACACCTTC.

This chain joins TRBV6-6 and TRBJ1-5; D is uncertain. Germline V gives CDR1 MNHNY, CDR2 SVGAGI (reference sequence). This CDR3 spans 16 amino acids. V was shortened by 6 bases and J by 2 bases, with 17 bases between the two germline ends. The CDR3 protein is CASSLGRGEGNQPQHF. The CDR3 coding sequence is TGTGCCAGCAGCCTCGGCCGTGGGGAGGGCAATCAGCCCCAGCATTTT.

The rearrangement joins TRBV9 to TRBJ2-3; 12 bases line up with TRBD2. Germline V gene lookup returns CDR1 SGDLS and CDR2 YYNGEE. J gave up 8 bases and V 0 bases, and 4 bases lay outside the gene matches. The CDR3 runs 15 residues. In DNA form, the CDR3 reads TGTGCCAGCAGCGTAGCTAGCGGGGGGGCCGGTACGCAGTATTTT. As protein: CASSVASGGAGTQYF. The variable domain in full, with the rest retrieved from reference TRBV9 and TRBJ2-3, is DSGVTQTPKHLITATGQRVTLRCSPRSGDLSVYWYQQSLDQGLQFLIQYYNGEERAKGNILERFSAQQFPDLHSELNLSSLELGDSALYFCASSVASGGAGTQYFGPGTRLTVL.

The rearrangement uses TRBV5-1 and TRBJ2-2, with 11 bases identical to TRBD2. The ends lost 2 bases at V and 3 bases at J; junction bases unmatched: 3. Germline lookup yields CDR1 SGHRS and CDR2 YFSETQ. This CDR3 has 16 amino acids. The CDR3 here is CASSFTSGGHTGELFF. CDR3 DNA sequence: TGCGCCAGCAGCTTTACTAGCGGGGGACACACCGGGGAGCTGTTTTTT.

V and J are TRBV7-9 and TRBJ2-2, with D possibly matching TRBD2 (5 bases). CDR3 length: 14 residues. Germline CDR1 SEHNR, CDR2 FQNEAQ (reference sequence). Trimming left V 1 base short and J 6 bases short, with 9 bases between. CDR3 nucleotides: TGTGCCAGCAGCTTAGATGTGGAGGCCGGGGAGCTGTTTTTT. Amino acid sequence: CASSLDVEAGELFF.

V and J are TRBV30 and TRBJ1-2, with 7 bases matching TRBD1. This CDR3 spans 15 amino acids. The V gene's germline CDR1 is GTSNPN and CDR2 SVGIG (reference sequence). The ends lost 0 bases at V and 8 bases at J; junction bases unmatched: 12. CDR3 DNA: TGTGCCTGGAGTGTACTGAATGTGAGGGGGCAGGGCTACACCTTC. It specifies CAWSVLNVRGQGYTF. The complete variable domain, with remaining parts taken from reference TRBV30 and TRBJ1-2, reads SQTIHQWPATLVQPVGSPLSLECTVEGTSNPNLYWYRQAAGRGLQLLFYSVGIGQISSEVPQNLSASRPQDRQFILSSKKLLLSDSGFYLCAWSVLNVRGQGYTFGSGTRLTVV.

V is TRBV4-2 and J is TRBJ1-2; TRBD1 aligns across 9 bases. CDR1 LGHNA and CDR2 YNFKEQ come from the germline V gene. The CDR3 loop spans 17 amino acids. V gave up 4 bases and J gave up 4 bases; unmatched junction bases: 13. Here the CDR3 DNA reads TGTGCCAGCAGCCGCGGGACAGGGCGGTCCGCGGCCTATGGCTACACCTTC. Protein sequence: CASSRGTGRSAAYGYTF.

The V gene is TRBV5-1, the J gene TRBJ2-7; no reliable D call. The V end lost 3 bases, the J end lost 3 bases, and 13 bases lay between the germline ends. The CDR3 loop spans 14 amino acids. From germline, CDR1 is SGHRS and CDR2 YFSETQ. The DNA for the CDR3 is TGCGCCAGCAGCTGGAATCTAGAGCTCTACGAGCAGTACTTC. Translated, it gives CASSWNLELYEQYF.

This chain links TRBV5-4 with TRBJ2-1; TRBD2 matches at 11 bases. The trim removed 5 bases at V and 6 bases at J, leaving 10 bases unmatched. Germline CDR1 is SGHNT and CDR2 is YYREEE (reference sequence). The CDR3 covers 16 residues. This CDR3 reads CASSTPSGGPLNEQFF. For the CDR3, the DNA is TGTGCCAGCAGTACACCTAGCGGGGGGCCCCTCAATGAGCAGTTCTTC.

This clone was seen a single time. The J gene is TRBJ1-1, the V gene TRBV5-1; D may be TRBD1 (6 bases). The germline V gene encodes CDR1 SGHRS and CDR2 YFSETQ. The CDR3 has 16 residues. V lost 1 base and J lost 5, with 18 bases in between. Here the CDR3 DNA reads TGCGCCAGCAGCTTGTACCCGACAGGCTCGAATACTGAAGCTTTCTTT. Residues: CASSLYPTGSNTEAFF.

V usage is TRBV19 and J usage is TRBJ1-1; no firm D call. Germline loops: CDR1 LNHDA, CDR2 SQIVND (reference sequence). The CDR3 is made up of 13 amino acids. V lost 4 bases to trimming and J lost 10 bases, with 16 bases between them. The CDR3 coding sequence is TGTGCCAGTAGTACTACGGTGGAGGGCATAGCTTTCTTT. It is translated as CASSTTVEGIAFF.

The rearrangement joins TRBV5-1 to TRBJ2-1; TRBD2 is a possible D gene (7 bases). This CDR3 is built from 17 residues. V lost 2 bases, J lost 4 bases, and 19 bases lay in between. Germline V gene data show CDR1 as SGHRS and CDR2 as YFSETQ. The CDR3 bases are TGCGCCAGCAGCTTCACGAGGGGGGGAAACATGTACAATGAGCAGTTCTTC. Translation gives CASSFTRGGNMYNEQFF.

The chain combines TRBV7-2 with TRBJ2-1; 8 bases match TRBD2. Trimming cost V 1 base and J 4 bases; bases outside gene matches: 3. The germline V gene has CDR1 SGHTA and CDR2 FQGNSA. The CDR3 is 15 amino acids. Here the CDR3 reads CASSLESGGYNEQFF. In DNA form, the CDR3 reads TGTGCCAGCAGCTTAGAGTCGGGGGGGTACAATGAGCAGTTCTTC.